These T cell receptor beta chains were read from a single sample in a study of control samples from healthy donors and cancer patients. Only in-frame clones appear in the TCRdb table, and some are missing; sequencing was by immunoSEQ multiplex PCR. The repertoire holds about 140,000 clones, with around 94% as singletons. The sequencing sample was made of blood. The source of these receptors is a man between 35 and 55 years old in good health. CDR3s include the opening cysteine and the closing phenylalanine or tryptophan. Each record gives: clone size, V gene, J gene, CDR3 protein. Size is omitted from some rows. Given values are once, few, many or a class for expanded clones.

-	TRBV19	TRBJ1-5	CASSIMDRLYSNQPQHF
-	TRBV5-1	TRBJ1-1	CASSLVGGTTNTEAFF
-	TRBV5-1	TRBJ1-3	CASRLRDSSSGNTIYF
-	TRBV19	TRBJ1-5	CATSGQGRVQPQHF
-	TRBV6-6	TRBJ1-1	CASSPWDRGNMNTEAFF
-	TRBV2	TRBJ2-7	CASSEVSELWGYEQYF
-	TRBV7-6	TRBJ1-1	CASSLAPEGGTEAFF
-	TRBV6-2/TRBV6-3	TRBJ1-1	CASSTFMNTEAFF
-	TRBV11-2	TRBJ2-7	CASSSSYEQYF
few	TRBV6-5	TRBJ1-2	CASSHRGLGYTF
-	TRBV28	TRBJ2-5	CASSLTGETQYF
-	TRBV11-2	TRBJ2-5	CASSLVTSWTQYF
-	TRBV5-1	TRBJ1-1	CASSWPPSEAFF
-	TRBV10-3	TRBJ1-2	CAISGFGTAMGYTF
-	TRBV18	TRBJ2-3	CASSKTRGGSTDTQYF
-	TRBV18	TRBJ1-2	CASSRGTGANYGYTF
-	TRBV6-2/TRBV6-3	TRBJ1-2	CASSYSTLGGYTF
-	TRBV7-9	TRBJ1-4	CASSGLVDRGSITNEKLFF
-	TRBV7-2	TRBJ2-7	CASSPRLAGGYEQYF
-	TRBV7-3	TRBJ2-7	CASSPSHRTDVQYF
-	TRBV7-2	TRBJ1-6	CASSLGLLGSSYNSPLHF
-	TRBV7-9	TRBJ1-1	CASSFVATGGTEAFF
-	TRBV10-3	TRBJ2-1	CAISAGQGVNEQFF
once	TRBV10-1	TRBJ2-7	CASSDSSYEQYF
-	TRBV6-4	TRBJ1-5	CASSEDHSNQPQHF
-	TRBV12-3/TRBV12-4	TRBJ2-7	CASAFSSPYEQYF
-	TRBV24-1	TRBJ2-1	CATSGSHLGEGRNNEQFF
-	TRBV5-4	TRBJ2-3	CASSLGRPTTDTQYF
-	TRBV4-2	TRBJ2-3	CASSPTSGGYPSTDTQYF
-	TRBV7-2	TRBJ1-5	CASSLGYREMNQPQHF
-	TRBV9	TRBJ2-5	CASSRSGETQYF
-	TRBV6-1	TRBJ1-1	CASSESAGAFF
-	TRBV4-3	TRBJ1-2	CASSQTGTGGHGYTF
-	TRBV28	TRBJ2-2	CASSPLVGTGELFF
-	TRBV6-5	TRBJ2-7	CASSRGDHEQYF